This TCR beta chain was captured in a study of blood T cell repertoires in COVID-19. The wider study: From the United States, Italy and Spain came samples of acute and convalescent COVID-19. Sources were T cells, B-cell-depleted T cells, or PBMCs; the material itself was cDNA or gDNA.

Sequencing was performed with immunoSEQ multiplex PCR; in TCRdb, only in-frame clones are kept and a portion is missing. In the table there are approximately 240,000 clones, about 89% of which are singletons. This CDR3 comprises 16 residues. The germline gives CDR1 SGHDT, CDR2 YYEEEE. V dropped 0 bases and J dropped 0 bases, with 10 bases sitting between them. The sequenced sample was PBMCs or T cells enriched from blood (not recorded which). J is TRBJ2-1 and V is TRBV5-6; D possibly corresponds to TRBD2 (6 bases). The receptor's source is a woman aged 18-29 years who had recovered from COVID-19. The CDR3 loop reads CASSLVAGYSYNEQFF. DNA for the CDR3: TGTGCCAGCAGCTTGGTGGCGGGATACTCCTACAATGAGCAGTTCTTC.